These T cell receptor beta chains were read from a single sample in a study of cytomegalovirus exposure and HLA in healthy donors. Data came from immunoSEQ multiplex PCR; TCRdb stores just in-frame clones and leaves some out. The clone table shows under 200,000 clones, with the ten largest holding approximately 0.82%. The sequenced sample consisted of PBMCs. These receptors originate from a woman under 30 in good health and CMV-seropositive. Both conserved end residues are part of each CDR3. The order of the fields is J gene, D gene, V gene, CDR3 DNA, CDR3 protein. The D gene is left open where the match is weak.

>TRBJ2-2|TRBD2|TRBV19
TGTGCCAGTTACATCGGACTAGCGGGGAACACCGGGGAGCTGTTTTTT
CASYIGLAGNTGELFF
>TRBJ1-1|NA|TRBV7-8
TGTGCCAGCAGCTCCAGGGTGAATTTGGCTGAAGCTTTCTTT
CASSSRVNLAEAFF
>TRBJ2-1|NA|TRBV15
TGTGCCACCAGCAGAGAGCGTTCGGTAGGGGGGGCTTTTCCCTACAATGAGCAGTTCTTC
CATSRERSVGGAFPYNEQFF
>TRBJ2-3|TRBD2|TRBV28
TGTGCCAGCACTCCGAGACTAGCGGGACGCACAGATACGCAGTATTTT
CASTPRLAGRTDTQYF
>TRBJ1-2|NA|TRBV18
TGTGCCAGCTCACCATACGTCGACAGTCTAGTCAACTATGGCTACACCTTC
CASSPYVDSLVNYGYTF
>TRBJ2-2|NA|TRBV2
TGTGCCAGCAGTGTCGTGGGAGGGGGTTCGTGGGGGGAGCTGTTTTTT
CASSVVGGGSWGELFF
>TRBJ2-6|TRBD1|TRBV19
TGTGCCAGTAGAGGACAGGCAGCTGGGGCCAACGTCCTGACTTTC
CASRGQAAGANVLTF
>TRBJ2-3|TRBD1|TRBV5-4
TGTGCCAGCAGCTCCGGGACAGGCTCGGATACGCAGTATTTT
CASSSGTGSDTQYF
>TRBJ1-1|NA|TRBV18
TGTGCCAGCAAAGGCGGGAACACTGAAGCTTTCTTT
CASKGGNTEAFF
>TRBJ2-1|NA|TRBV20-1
TGCAGTGCTAGGAGCAATGAGCAGTTCTTC
CSARSNEQFF